This entry features one T cell receptor (beta chain) sequence. Sequencing used immunoSEQ multiplex PCR; TCRdb keeps in-frame clones, though not all of them. Of some 170,000 clones in the sample, 85% to 95% are singletons; the top ten hold approximately 5.5%. This record comes from a study of T cell responses to AZD1222 COVID-19 vaccine. The V segment lost 0 bases and the J segment 4 bases; nucleotides outside the gene matches: 5. This CDR3 spans 15 amino acids. The germline CDR1 and CDR2 sequences are KGHSH and LQKENI. The sequenced sample was peripheral blood, obtained 28 days after the second AZD1222 dose. This rearrangement joins TRBV18 to TRBJ1-2; the match to TRBD1 covers 7 bases. The TCR comes from an adult who received the AZD1222 COVID-19 vaccine. The DNA of the CDR3 is TGTGCCAGCTCACCACCGAGCAGGGGGGTCTATGGCTACACCTTC. Translating it yields CASSPPSRGVYGYTF.